Sequencing of this T cell receptor beta chain was carried out in a study of cytomegalovirus exposure and HLA in healthy donors (dated 2017 in TCRdb). Some background on the complete study: In an earlier analysis of several hundred of the donors, under 300 Gb of sequence data and roughly 100 million unique TCR beta sequences from roughly 190 million T cells were reported. The T cell repertoires of several hundred subjects were profiled by immunosequencing and related to cytomegalovirus serostatus. Approximately 300 gigabases of sequencing data and 91 million or so unique TCR sequences made up an early release that covered approximately 700 HLA-typed donors. A later analysis re-analyzed previously published TCR beta repertoires from 660 or so donors and added high-resolution HLA genotyping to study TCR occurrence patterns. Typing coverage differed by locus: A, B, C, DRB1 and DQB1 were typed in about 620-630 donors, DQA1 in about 500, DPA1 in 600 to 610, and DPB1 in 400 to 490. The later analysis used no new phenotypic data to find candidate immune exposures, relying instead on TCR beta sequences and their occurrence across donors. The study aimed to test whether signatures of past pathogen exposure could be identified by cataloging public T cell receptors. To predict cytomegalovirus infection status, the study brought together high-throughput TCR immunosequencing, statistical association of individual TCRs with disease status, and machine learning. Four to six DR-DQ haplotypes were handled as single units for association and clustering, since linkage in the cohort was strong. All discovery cohort repertoires had been generated on a single sequencing platform. HLA typing covered class I and class II loci at four-digit resolution. On average, 235,054 unique TCR beta nucleotide sequences were sequenced per donor among 300 to 500 genotyped donors of the cohort, with roughly 19% of those sequences being non-productive. The genetic ancestry cluster associated with self-reported Caucasian donors included around 76% of the roughly 390 genotyped donors. Along with the roughly 670-subject first cohort, a separate validation cohort of about 110 different subjects was used. To decide whether each TCR beta V gene segment behaved as functional or pseudogenic, an earlier analysis of 587 of the donors relied on high-throughput TCR beta sequencing. Donor age, sex, ethnicity and CMV serostatus were compiled together with the repertoire data. Genome-wide SNP genotypes for about 65% of the 666 donors were used in a later genetic analysis, which treated that subset as a discovery cohort.

What the research found in general, with its limitations: Some IMGT-functional V segments, including TRBV6-2 and TRBV6-3, could not be distinguished by the 87-base-pair reads and were therefore excluded. According to a later analysis, parvovirus B19, influenza, CMV and Epstein-Barr virus appeared linked to several top co-occurrence clusters. In the study, around 150 TCR beta chains were listed as associated with cytomegalovirus. When HLA alleles, especially DR and DQ, strongly co-occurred, attributing TCR associations to individual alleles was difficult. Because HLA typing was unavailable for some donors at each locus, only the typed subset was used in association tests. An earlier analysis of approximately 500 of the donors showed that most TCR beta V segments appeared in productive rearrangements either about 87% or about 30% of the time, which broadly matched IMGT annotations. A later analysis associated about 17,000 TCR beta sequences with specific HLA alleles at a false discovery rate of 0.05. Most CMV-associated TCR beta chains appeared to be HLA-restricted in a later analysis, and the HLA associations seemed to be driven largely by CMV exposure. Because counts were too low, seventeen rarely observed V segments, including chromosome 9 orphons, were excluded from the earlier analysis of roughly 580 of the donors. In this cohort, only TCR beta chains were sequenced, and detectable features were limited by the absence of alpha or paired-chain data. A further reported finding was that TCR beta sequences accurately predicted the HLA-A and HLA-B alleles for most subjects in the first cohort. The classifier was reported to diagnose cytomegalovirus status with high specificity and sensitivity in both the original and validation cohorts. The authors suggested that the approach could potentially be extended to other disease states and immunological phenotypes. A few of the identified cytomegalovirus-associated TCR beta chains were confirmed in vitro to be specific for cytomegalovirus antigens. Compared with the roughly 600-donor mean, donors in an Asian-associated ancestry cluster had fewer N-insertions in productive TCRs, according to a later genetic analysis. For the cohort, immune exposure information was limited to CMV serostatus. Most TCR sequences were observed very rarely across donors, whereas some public TCRs were present in many individuals. V-gene and J-gene trimming of TCR beta chains was associated with a missense DCLRE1C variant in a later genetic analysis, and the association was replicated in an independent cohort. Sequencing depth was assumed to be roughly uniform across donors in the presence/absence analyses, though that assumption may not hold. Correlated functional status among segregating V segments might reflect linkage disequilibrium, but an unknown experimental factor could not be ruled out. Compared with equally common non-associated chains, HLA-associated TCR beta chains in a later analysis were more clonally expanded and had lower generation probabilities. A cluster of highly shared sequence variants was judged likely to represent a technical artifact of the sequencing pipeline. According to a later analysis, TCR association rates differed among HLA loci, with DRB1 alleles showing the most associated TCRs and HLA-C alleles showing the fewest.

Libraries were constructed by the immunoSEQ multiplex PCR assay. A mixture of 60 forward primers for TCR Vbeta segments and 13 reverse primers for TCR Jbeta segments was used in the multiplex PCR. Amplification of the CDR3 region of rearranged TCR beta genes was performed with a multiplex PCR assay on genomic DNA. The amplified TCR beta libraries were sequenced on the Illumina HiSeq System as 87-base-pair reads. For the original study's pipeline: In a later analysis, about 80 million unique TCR beta chains were counted across the 500 to 850 repertoires, and roughly 11 million of these chains were shared by at least two donors. Raw reads were error-corrected and collapsed into unique sequences by a nearest-neighbor algorithm in which closely related sequences were merged to remove PCR and sequencing errors. Alignment of CDR3 sequences to IMGT reference sequences was used to assign V, D and J gene segments. For a sequence to be retained, at least a six-nucleotide match to both a V gene segment and a J gene segment was required. Rearrangements were called productive when the CDR3 lacked stop codons and stayed in frame with V and J; all others were non-productive. Following IMGT convention, CDR3 was defined as the stretch from the second conserved V-encoded cysteine to the conserved J-encoded phenylalanine. The earlier analysis of more than 450 of the donors excluded sequences that lacked an unambiguous match to a single V gene segment. In an earlier analysis of 450 to 700 of the donors, V segments were called functional above 56.7% productive rearrangements and were called segregating when the between-donor standard deviation exceeded 5%. To diagnose cytomegalovirus status from the catalog of TCR beta chain sequences, a statistical classification framework was built. In a later analysis, V and J genes were assigned by comparing TCR nucleotide sequences against IMGT/GENE-DB human TR gene sequences. The TCRdist pipeline was used in a later analysis to assign CDR3 sequences and most-parsimonious VDJ recombination scenarios. In a later analysis, each TCR beta chain was defined by its CDR3 amino acid sequence together with its V-gene family, and reads lacking a unique V-gene family were excluded. To address suspected cross-contamination and a sequencing artifact, a later analysis removed a few hundred highly shared, low-generation-probability nucleotide sequences. A later analysis calculated a clonal expansion index for each public chain from normalized within-repertoire ranks of inferred template counts. Generation probabilities in a later analysis came from a VDJ recombination model fitted to out-of-frame rearrangements, and those results were checked against IGoR. In a later analysis, hypergeometric tests were used to score TCR-TCR, TCR-HLA and TCR-CMV co-occurrence, with a repertoire-size bias correction applied to TCR pairs. False discovery rates were estimated in a later analysis by permuting HLA or CMV assignments 20 times. In a later analysis, co-occurring TCRs were grouped using DBSCAN, with TCRdist sequence similarity added in when clustering inside HLA-allele-positive subsets. For co-occurrence clustering, repertoires with fewer than 30,000 or more than 120,000 public chains were excluded, along with four or five repertoires with anomalous nucleotide sharing. TCRdb carries this immuneACCESS record with in-frame sequences only. Its versions omit some clonotypes, under half of them owing to an unresolved V gene in the studies checked, with the rest unexplained. The V and J calls and the clone size are those of that table, but D and trimming were determined from the DNA. Within this sample are 200,000 to 300,000 clones, with 82% of them counted one time only. 5% to 6.5% of the sample is taken by the ten largest.

About this clone: The antigen it binds to is not known. There are no base qualities to consult, and no much larger clone falls within one base.

The CDR1 and CDR2 encoded by the germline V gene (reference sequence) are PRHDT and FYEKMQ. The V and J ends are trimmed by 2 bases and 6 bases, leaving 11 bases between them. From the cysteine up to the phenylalanine, the CDR3 has a length of 13 residues. Only the CDR3 region is kept as DNA, spanning 39 bases read in frame from base 1. The cohort comprised fewer than 750 healthy bone marrow donors. All cohort members were sampled while nominally healthy, although unrecorded immune exposures were likely present. The donor tested CMV seropositive, placing the donor among the 289 seropositive members of the cohort. Each donor provided a peripheral blood sample, and peripheral blood mononuclear cells were used for TCR beta sequencing. Genomic DNA extraction from the blood cell samples was performed with the Qiagen DNeasy Blood Extraction Kit.

Recombination joined TRBV13 with TRBJ2-7; no D gene call is confident. This TCR was sampled from a woman in her 40s in good health and CMV-seropositive. The material sequenced was PBMCs. The CDR3 sequence is CASSLIRASEQYF. The bases read TGTGCCAGCAGCTTAATTAGAGCTTCCGAGCAGTACTTC.